This T cell receptor beta chain was recovered during a study of shared clonotypes between healthy human individuals. V was pared by 2 bases and J by 5 bases, with 9 bases of the junction left unmatched. This CDR3 is 16 amino acids long. The germline V gene encodes CDR1 MGHRA and CDR2 YSYEKL. CD8 cells regarded as naive lacked CD45RO, were positively chosen for CCR7, and omitted terminally differentiated effector memory CD45RA+ cells. Repertoires were generated with immunoSEQ multiplex PCR, while TCRdb's copy carries only in-frame clones and drops some. The sample consists of 1.5 million to 2.5 million clones, around 96% of them appearing once.

Source material: naive CD8+ T cells sorted from blood. This chain connects TRBV4-1 to TRBJ2-7, with 10 bases that match TRBD1. The clonotype originates from a man younger than 35 in good health. The CDR3 nucleotides are TGCGCCAGCAGCCAAAACACTGGACAGGGGGAACACGAGCAGTACTTC. Translating gives CASSQNTGQGEHEQYF.